Sequencing of this T cell receptor (beta chain) was carried out in a study of CD8+CD57+ T cells in acquired aplastic anemia. Regarding the study as a whole: Overlapping CD8+ CDR3 repertoires of patients and controls contained roughly 27 shared sequences.

The CDR3 spans 17 residues. CDR1 is MGHDK, CDR2 SYGVNS, per germline. Losses at the gene ends were 5 bases for V and 13 bases for J; bases not matched to a gene: 19. Patients chosen for sequencing had CD8+CD57+ cells that had expanded, as shown by flow cytometry. Using genomic DNA as the template, TCR beta VDJ and CDR3 profiling was carried out. TCRdb analysed the reads with MiXCR anew, one entry per CDR3 protein. There are 200,000 or so distinct CDR3 sequences in the sample; approximately 60% occur only once, and around 60% lies in the top ten. Turning to this clonotype: Its antigen is currently unknown.

The clonotype comes from a human donor with aplastic anemia. The sample comprised sorted CD4+, CD8+, or CD8+CD57+ T cells (not recorded which) from PBMCs. The chain joins TRBV25-1 to TRBJ1-6; 8 nucleotides match TRBD1. The CDR3 sequence is CASSYGVRRTGSPPLHF. The DNA of the CDR3 is TGTGCCAGCAGTTATGGGGTTCGGAGGACAGGGAGCCCTCCCCTCCACTTT.